This T cell receptor (beta chain) was recovered during a study of blood T cell repertoires in COVID-19. TCRdb's copy holds only in-frame clones and misses some; the assay was immunoSEQ multiplex PCR. This sample carries approximately 100,000 clones, 84% of them seen once, and the ten largest clones take 6.3%. This CDR3 spans 15 amino acids. Trimming cost V 3 bases and J 4 bases; bases outside gene matches: 8. Per the germline V gene, CDR1 is DFQATT and CDR2 is SNEGSKA (reference sequence). The clonotype originates from a man in his sixties with acute or convalescent COVID-19. The material sequenced was peripheral blood. The V gene is TRBV20-1, the J gene TRBJ2-1; 8 positions agree with TRBD1. As DNA, the CDR3 is TGCAGTGCTAGTCTCCCGGGACAGGAGTACAATGAGCAGTTCTTC. It translates to CSASLPGQEYNEQFF.